A selection of T cell receptor beta chains follows, all from one sample in a study of technical replicates of blood from a few donors. Clones were sequenced by immunoSEQ multiplex PCR, and TCRdb holds only the in-frame ones, with some missing. The table shows about 89,000 clones, with about 94% occurring only once. Source material: T cells isolated from PBMCs. These receptors all come from a human donor in good health. Both conserved end residues are part of each CDR3. Each record gives: CDR3 DNA, CDR3 protein, CDR3 length, J gene, clone size, V gene, D gene. The D gene is left open where the match is weak. A clone size is listed for some rows: how often the clone was seen (once, few, many), or a class if it is expanded.

DNA: TGCGCCAGCAGCCAACTCCCCACAGCCCAAGAGACCCAGTACTTC
CDR3: CASSQLPTAQETQYF
length: 15
J: TRBJ2-5
size: once
V: TRBV4-1
D: NA

DNA: TGTGCCAGCAGCTCGCTGACAGGGCAGGGGGAAAAACTGTTTTTT
CDR3: CASSSLTGQGEKLFF
length: 15
J: TRBJ1-4
size: NA
V: TRBV5-6
D: TRBD1

DNA: TGTGCCAGCAGCCAATATCGGACAGGGACCTACGAGCAGTACTTC
CDR3: CASSQYRTGTYEQYF
length: 15
J: TRBJ2-7
size: NA
V: TRBV16
D: TRBD1

DNA: TGTGCCATTAGTGAGTCGACAGGCAATCAGCCCCAGCATTTT
CDR3: CAISESTGNQPQHF
length: 14
J: TRBJ1-5
size: NA
V: TRBV10-3
D: NA

DNA: TGTGCCAGCAGTTCGGGACAAAGTGGGCAGACCCAGTACTTC
CDR3: CASSSGQSGQTQYF
length: 14
J: TRBJ2-5
size: NA
V: TRBV28
D: NA

DNA: TGTGCCAGCAGTCCACAGTTCGAGCTGGTCTACGAGCAGTACTTC
CDR3: CASSPQFELVYEQYF
length: 15
J: TRBJ2-7
size: NA
V: TRBV28
D: NA

DNA: TGCGCCAGCAGCCACCGAGCGGGAGGGTACGATGAGCAGTTCTTC
CDR3: CASSHRAGGYDEQFF
length: 15
J: TRBJ2-1
size: NA
V: TRBV4-1
D: TRBD2

DNA: TGTGCCAGCTCCCAAATGGACCCCGGGACAGGGTGGGGGAGCAATCAGCCCCAGCATTTT
CDR3: CASSQMDPGTGWGSNQPQHF
length: 20
J: TRBJ1-5
size: NA
V: TRBV18
D: TRBD1

DNA: TGCGCCAGCAGCTTGGCAGGGAACTCGAACGAGCAGTACTTC
CDR3: CASSLAGNSNEQYF
length: 14
J: TRBJ2-7
size: NA
V: TRBV5-1
D: NA

DNA: TGTGCCAGCAGTTTATCGACAGACCTCTCCTACGAGCAGTACTTC
CDR3: CASSLSTDLSYEQYF
length: 15
J: TRBJ2-7
size: NA
V: TRBV27
D: NA

DNA: TGCAGCGTAGCTACTAAAATAAGGCAGTATTTT
CDR3: CSVATKIRQYF
length: 11
J: TRBJ2-3
size: NA
V: TRBV29-1
D: NA

DNA: TGCGCCAGCAGCTTGGCCGCGCCTTTCGGGACAGCCCATATCTCCTACGAGCAGTACTTC
CDR3: CASSLAAPFGTAHISYEQYF
length: 20
J: TRBJ2-7
size: NA
V: TRBV5-1
D: TRBD1

DNA: TGTGCCAGCAGCTTACTAGCGGGGCCCCCCAATGAGCAGTTCTTC
CDR3: CASSLLAGPPNEQFF
length: 15
J: TRBJ2-1
size: once
V: TRBV7-3
D: TRBD2

DNA: TGCGCCAGCAGTGACAGGGACAACACAGATACGCAGTATTTT
CDR3: CASSDRDNTDTQYF
length: 14
J: TRBJ2-3
size: NA
V: TRBV4-1
D: TRBD1

DNA: TGCGCCAGCAGCTTACAGGGGGTCAGCTACGAGCAGTACTTC
CDR3: CASSLQGVSYEQYF
length: 14
J: TRBJ2-7
size: NA
V: TRBV5-1
D: TRBD1

DNA: TGTGCCAGCAGTTATGGGCTCGGCTACACCTTC
CDR3: CASSYGLGYTF
length: 11
J: TRBJ1-2
size: NA
V: TRBV28
D: NA

DNA: TGTGCCAGCTCACCGACAGGGGAGGACGAGCAGTACTTC
CDR3: CASSPTGEDEQYF
length: 13
J: TRBJ2-7
size: NA
V: TRBV18
D: TRBD1

DNA: TGTGCCAGTAGTATAAGGAGGGACTCCTACAATGAGCAGTTCTTC
CDR3: CASSIRRDSYNEQFF
length: 15
J: TRBJ2-1
size: NA
V: TRBV19
D: NA

DNA: TGTGCCAGCAGCTACGGGAGAGGGGTGGGCACAGATACGCAGTATTTT
CDR3: CASSYGRGVGTDTQYF
length: 16
J: TRBJ2-3
size: once
V: TRBV7-2
D: NA

DNA: TGTGCCAGCAGTTTTTCCGGGACAGGGTGGCAGCCCCAGCATTTT
CDR3: CASSFSGTGWQPQHF
length: 15
J: TRBJ1-5
size: NA
V: TRBV27
D: TRBD1

DNA: TGTGCCAGCAGCCGAACAGGAGTCAACAATGAGCAGTTCTTC
CDR3: CASSRTGVNNEQFF
length: 14
J: TRBJ2-1
size: NA
V: TRBV27
D: NA

DNA: TGTGCCAGCAGTGCCGAGGGTGTCAGCAATCAGCCCCAGCATTTT
CDR3: CASSAEGVSNQPQHF
length: 15
J: TRBJ1-5
size: NA
V: TRBV6-1
D: NA

DNA: TGTGCCAGCAGTCCCGGGACACCGAACACTGAAGCTTTCTTT
CDR3: CASSPGTPNTEAFF
length: 14
J: TRBJ1-1
size: few
V: TRBV28
D: NA

DNA: TGTGCCAGCAGCTTGCTAGACGGCACCCAAGAGACCCAGTACTTC
CDR3: CASSLLDGTQETQYF
length: 15
J: TRBJ2-5
size: NA
V: TRBV7-9
D: NA

DNA: TGCGCCAGCAGCTCTCGACAGGGGGGTTTTTCGGCGACCCAGTACTTC
CDR3: CASSSRQGGFSATQYF
length: 16
J: TRBJ2-5
size: once
V: TRBV5-1
D: TRBD1

DNA: TGTGCCAGCAGCTCCCGCGACAGGGCCCTCACTGAAGCTTTCTTT
CDR3: CASSSRDRALTEAFF
length: 15
J: TRBJ1-1
size: NA
V: TRBV7-9
D: TRBD1

DNA: TGTGCCAGCAGCGTAGGGCAGGGAATCTTTGGCGAGCAGTACTTC
CDR3: CASSVGQGIFGEQYF
length: 15
J: TRBJ2-7
size: once
V: TRBV9
D: NA

DNA: TGTGCCAGCAGCTTCAGACTTAATGAAAAACTGTTTTTT
CDR3: CASSFRLNEKLFF
length: 13
J: TRBJ1-4
size: NA
V: TRBV5-4
D: NA

DNA: TGTGCCAGCAGTCCAGCCCGATTCCTGTCAGGAACAAAGTACTTC
CDR3: CASSPARFLSGTKYF
length: 15
J: TRBJ2-7
size: NA
V: TRBV28
D: NA

DNA: TGCGCCAGCAGTGTCCAGGGCACCTACGAGCAGTACTTC
CDR3: CASSVQGTYEQYF
length: 13
J: TRBJ2-7
size: NA
V: TRBV10-2
D: NA

DNA: TGTGCCAGCAGTAATGACAGGCTTCAGCCCCAGCATTTT
CDR3: CASSNDRLQPQHF
length: 13
J: TRBJ1-5
size: NA
V: TRBV6-1
D: NA

DNA: TGTGCCAGCAGTTCAGCGGGAGGTCCTTCCTACGAGCAGTACTTC
CDR3: CASSSAGGPSYEQYF
length: 15
J: TRBJ2-7
size: NA
V: TRBV28
D: TRBD2

DNA: TGCGCCAGCAGCCTCGCCGGGAGCTTAGAGACCCAGTACTTC
CDR3: CASSLAGSLETQYF
length: 14
J: TRBJ2-5
size: NA
V: TRBV4-1
D: NA

DNA: TGTGCCAGCAGCCCAACAGGGCATAGCAATCAGCCCCAGCATTTT
CDR3: CASSPTGHSNQPQHF
length: 15
J: TRBJ1-5
size: NA
V: TRBV7-2
D: NA

DNA: TGTGCCAGCAGTCCCACGGAGAGCTCCTATAATTCACCCCTCCACTTT
CDR3: CASSPTESSYNSPLHF
length: 16
J: TRBJ1-6
size: NA
V: TRBV27
D: NA

DNA: TGCGCCAGCAGCTTGGATTTGACTAGCCCACGTACCGGGGAGCTGTTTTTT
CDR3: CASSLDLTSPRTGELFF
length: 17
J: TRBJ2-2
size: NA
V: TRBV5-1
D: TRBD2

DNA: TGCGCCAGCACCGAGACTAGCGGAGACTACAATGAGCAGTTCTTC
CDR3: CASTETSGDYNEQFF
length: 15
J: TRBJ2-1
size: NA
V: TRBV4-1
D: TRBD2

DNA: TGTGCCAGCAATAAGGAGAGCGGGAGCGAGCAGTACTTC
CDR3: CASNKESGSEQYF
length: 13
J: TRBJ2-7
size: NA
V: TRBV19
D: TRBD2

DNA: TGCAGCGTTGGAGGGTCGTCCCTCGCCTACACTGAAGCTTTCTTT
CDR3: CSVGGSSLAYTEAFF
length: 15
J: TRBJ1-1
size: NA
V: TRBV29-1
D: NA

DNA: TGTGCCTGGAGCCCAGGACCCGGGGAAGAGACCCAGTACTTC
CDR3: CAWSPGPGEETQYF
length: 14
J: TRBJ2-5
size: NA
V: TRBV30
D: NA

DNA: TGCGCCAGCAGCCTTGGTAGCGGGAGCTACGAGCAGTACTTC
CDR3: CASSLGSGSYEQYF
length: 14
J: TRBJ2-7
size: NA
V: TRBV4-1
D: TRBD2

DNA: TGTGCCAGTGGGGAGGAAGAGGGGACTGAAGCTTTCTTT
CDR3: CASGEEEGTEAFF
length: 13
J: TRBJ1-1
size: NA
V: TRBV6-4
D: NA

DNA: TGCGCCAGCAGCCCCAACAGGGGGAAGTGGGAGCAGTACTTC
CDR3: CASSPNRGKWEQYF
length: 14
J: TRBJ2-7
size: NA
V: TRBV5-1
D: TRBD1

DNA: TGTGCCAGCTCAACGGGAGAGCCTAACATGAACACTGAAGCTTTCTTT
CDR3: CASSTGEPNMNTEAFF
length: 16
J: TRBJ1-1
size: few
V: TRBV18
D: NA

DNA: TGTGCCAGCTCGTTTTGGGTGGACAGGGAGGACACCGGGGAGCTGTTTTTT
CDR3: CASSFWVDREDTGELFF
length: 17
J: TRBJ2-2
size: once
V: TRBV2
D: TRBD1

DNA: TGTGCCAGCAGCTTCCCCGAACATGGCCGGAGAGGCTACACCTTC
CDR3: CASSFPEHGRRGYTF
length: 15
J: TRBJ1-2
size: NA
V: TRBV11-2
D: NA

DNA: TGTGCCAGCAGGTCACTGTTTCTCTACACCTTC
CDR3: CASRSLFLYTF
length: 11
J: TRBJ1-2
size: NA
V: TRBV28
D: NA

DNA: TGTGCCAGCAGCGTAGTTGATGGACTAGCGGGGAGAGAGACCCAGTACTTC
CDR3: CASSVVDGLAGRETQYF
length: 17
J: TRBJ2-5
size: NA
V: TRBV9
D: TRBD2

DNA: TGTGCCACCACGGGGTCTAACTATGGCTACACCTTC
CDR3: CATTGSNYGYTF
length: 12
J: TRBJ1-2
size: NA
V: TRBV2
D: NA

DNA: TGTGCCAGCAAGGCGGGACCTCCTCCGGGGGAGACCCAGTACTTC
CDR3: CASKAGPPPGETQYF
length: 15
J: TRBJ2-5
size: NA
V: TRBV6-5
D: NA

DNA: TGTGCCAGCAGCTTGGGGCAGGGGCGAAAACTGTTTTTT
CDR3: CASSLGQGRKLFF
length: 13
J: TRBJ1-4
size: NA
V: TRBV11-3
D: NA

DNA: TGCGCCAGCAGAAGTAGGACAGATTACACAGATACGCAGTATTTT
CDR3: CASRSRTDYTDTQYF
length: 15
J: TRBJ2-3
size: NA
V: TRBV5-1
D: NA

DNA: TGCAGCGTTACTGACAGGGGTGGAGAGACCCAGTACTTC
CDR3: CSVTDRGGETQYF
length: 13
J: TRBJ2-5
size: NA
V: TRBV29-1
D: TRBD1

DNA: TGCGCCAGCAGCCAAGAAGGCTCCGGGACAGGGGCTAATCAGCCCCAGCATTTT
CDR3: CASSQEGSGTGANQPQHF
length: 18
J: TRBJ1-5
size: NA
V: TRBV4-1
D: TRBD1

DNA: TGTGCCAGCAGGCTCGACAGGGCGAGGGTGAACACTGAAGCTTTCTTT
CDR3: CASRLDRARVNTEAFF
length: 16
J: TRBJ1-1
size: NA
V: TRBV7-3
D: TRBD1

DNA: TGTGCCAGCTCTCCCCTCGACAGTATGGGGTTCTTC
CDR3: CASSPLDSMGFF
length: 12
J: TRBJ2-1
size: NA
V: TRBV18
D: NA